This T cell receptor (beta chain) was captured by sequencing in a study of patients and donors after allogeneic stem cell transplantation. This clonotype was seen only a few times. The CDR3 sequence is 17 residues long. Germline loops: CDR1 KGHSH, CDR2 LQKENI. The germline V and J ends were trimmed by 0 bases and 4 bases, with 18 bases remaining between them. TCRdb fed the RT-PCR reads into MiXCR, producing one record per CDR3 protein. The sample has tens of thousands of distinct CDR3 sequences, 26% seen once; the top ten hold approximately 26%. V is TRBV18 and J is TRBJ1-2; D remains ambiguous. This sequence was found in a human donor who was either an allogeneic HSCT recipient or a stem cell or donor lymphocyte infusion donor (not recorded which). It is not recorded whose cells these are; they may come from a transplant donor. Source material: blood, either unsorted or a sorted T cell fraction (not recorded which). CDR3 loop: CASSPPTGSRLGYGYTF. CDR3 coding DNA: TGTGCCAGCTCACCACCGACCGGGTCACGGTTGGGCTATGGCTACACCTTC.